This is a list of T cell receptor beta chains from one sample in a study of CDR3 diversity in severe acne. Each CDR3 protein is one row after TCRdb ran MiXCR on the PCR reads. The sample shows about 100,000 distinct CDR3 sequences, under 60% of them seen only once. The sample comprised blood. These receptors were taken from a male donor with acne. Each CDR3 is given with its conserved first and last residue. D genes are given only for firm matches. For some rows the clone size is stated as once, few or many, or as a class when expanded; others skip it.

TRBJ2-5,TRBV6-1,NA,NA,CASSPDAVKETQYF,TGTGCCAGCTCACCAGATGCGGTTAAAGAGACCCAGTACTTC
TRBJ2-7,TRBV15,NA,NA,CATSRGDANREQYF,TGTGCCACCAGCAGAGGTGACGCCAACCGCGAGCAGTACTTC
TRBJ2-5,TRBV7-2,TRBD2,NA,CASSLWASGEETQYF,TGTGCCAGCAGCTTATGGGCTAGCGGAGAAGAGACCCAGTACTTC
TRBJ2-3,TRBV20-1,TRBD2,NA,CSAPHSGTRTDTQYF,TGCAGTGCTCCCCATAGCGGGACTCGCACAGATACGCAGTATTTT
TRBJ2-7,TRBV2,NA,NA,CASSEGTVYEQYF,TGTGCCAGCAGTGAAGGGACAGTGTACGAGCAGTACTTC
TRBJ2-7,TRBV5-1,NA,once,CASSPGISGTYEQYF,TGCGCCAGCAGCCCGGGGATTAGCGGAACCTACGAGCAGTACTTC
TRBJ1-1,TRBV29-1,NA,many,CSGVWSTEAFF,TGCAGCGGGGTGTGGAGCACTGAAGCTTTCTTT
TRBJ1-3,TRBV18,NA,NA,CASSPQGSPGNTIYF,TGTGCCAGCTCACCTCAGGGGTCACCTGGAAACACCATATATTTT
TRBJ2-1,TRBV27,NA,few,CASSLPSYNEQFF,TGTGCCAGCAGTTTACCTTCTTACAATGAGCAGTTCTTC
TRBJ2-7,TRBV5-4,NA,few,CASSLGASYEQYF,TGTGCCAGCAGTTTAGGGGCCTCCTACGAGCAGTACTTC
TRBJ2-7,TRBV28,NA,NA,CASTGVSSYEQYF,TGTGCCAGCACCGGTGTTAGCTCCTACGAGCAGTACTTC
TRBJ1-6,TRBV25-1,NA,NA,CASRTNSPLHF,TGTGCCAGCAGGACAAATTCACCCCTCCACTTT
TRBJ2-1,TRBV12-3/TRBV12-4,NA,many,CASSFGSRRYNEQFF,TGTGCCAGCAGTTTCGGGAGCCGACGCTACAATGAGCAGTTCTTC
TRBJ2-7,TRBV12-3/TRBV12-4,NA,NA,CASRLSGGFGEQYF,TGTGCCAGCAGACTTAGCGGAGGGTTTGGTGAGCAGTACTTC
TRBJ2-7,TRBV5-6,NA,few,CASTPGVGAYEQYF,TGTGCCAGCACTCCAGGGGTAGGCGCCTACGAGCAGTACTTC
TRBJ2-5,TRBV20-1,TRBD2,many,CSASTVRGNQETQYF,TGCAGTGCTAGCACTGTGCGGGGGAATCAAGAGACCCAGTACTTC
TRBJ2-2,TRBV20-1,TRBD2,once,CGLQGAGTSGSITGELFF,TGCGGGTTACAGGGTGCTGGAACTAGCGGGAGTATAACCGGGGAGCTGTTTTTT
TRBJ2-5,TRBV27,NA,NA,CASSSKGGTEETQYF,TGTGCCAGCAGTTCAAAGGGGGGGACAGAAGAGACCCAGTACTTC
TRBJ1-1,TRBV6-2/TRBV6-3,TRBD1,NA,CASSDRASNTEAFF,TGTGCCAGCAGCGACAGGGCCTCGAACACTGAAGCTTTCTTT
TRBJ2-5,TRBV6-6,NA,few,CASSSSWGTQYF,TGTGCCAGCAGTTCCTCTTGGGGGACCCAGTACTTC
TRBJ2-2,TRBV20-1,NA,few,CSARERVELFF,TGCAGTGCTAGAGAGCGGGTCGAGCTGTTTTTT
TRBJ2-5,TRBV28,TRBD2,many,CASSFGLAGGVKAQETQYF,TGTGCCAGCAGTTTTGGTCTAGCGGGAGGAGTAAAGGCCCAAGAGACCCAGTACTTC
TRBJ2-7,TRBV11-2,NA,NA,CASSLGNRPYEQYF,TGTGCCAGCAGCTTGGGGAACAGACCCTACGAGCAGTACTTC
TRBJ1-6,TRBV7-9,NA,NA,CASSLTGLNSPLHF,TGTGCCAGCAGCTTGACGGGTCTTAATTCACCCCTCCACTTT
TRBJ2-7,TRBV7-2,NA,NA,CASRGGDYEQYF,TGTGCCAGCAGAGGGGGGGACTACGAGCAGTACTTC
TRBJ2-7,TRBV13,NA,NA,CASSFHGLSYEQYF,TGTGCCAGCAGCTTTCACGGCCTAAGCTACGAGCAGTACTTC
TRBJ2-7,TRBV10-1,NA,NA,CASSEGGEQYF,TGCGCCAGCAGTGAGGGGGGCGAGCAGTACTTC
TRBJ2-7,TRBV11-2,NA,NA,CASSARGVSEQYF,TGTGCCAGCAGCGCCAGGGGTGTTAGCGAGCAGTACTTC
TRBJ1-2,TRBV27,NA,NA,CASRTIHLGRAQANYGYTF,TGTGCCAGCAGAACCATCCATTTAGGGAGGGCGCAAGCTAACTATGGCTACACCTTC
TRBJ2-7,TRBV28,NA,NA,CASSLPGALGEQYF,TGTGCCAGCAGTTTACCAGGGGCCCTGGGCGAGCAGTACTTC
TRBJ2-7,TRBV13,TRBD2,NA,CASSLGGGREQYF,TGTGCCAGCAGCCTTGGCGGGGGAAGGGAGCAGTACTTC
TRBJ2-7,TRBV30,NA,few,CAWSEGGTYEQYF,TGTGCCTGGAGTGAGGGCGGAACCTACGAGCAGTACTTC
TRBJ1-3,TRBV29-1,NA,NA,CSVNSGNTIYF,TGCAGCGTTAATTCTGGAAACACCATATATTTT